This T cell receptor (beta chain) emerged from a study of graft-versus-host responses after intestinal transplantation. At the level of the study: Tacrolimus plus steroids were given to all recipients for roughly three years, preceded by anti-thymocyte globulin induction. General study findings and limits: GvH clones surfaced in recipient marrow, some emerging earlier in ileum or blood.

Here immunoSEQ multiplex PCR was the method, and the copy in TCRdb shows in-frame clones only, minus some. This sample carries some 3,500 clones, about 79% of them seen once, and the ten largest clones take roughly 7%. Notes on this clone: Its cognate antigen is unknown. This same CDR3 is encoded by further DNA sequences in the sample.

Graft-derived tissue was subjected to processing to liberate intraepithelial and lamina propria lymphocytes. The CDR3 is made up of 14 amino acids. V trimming: 5 bases; J trimming: 4 bases; junction bases outside the gene matches: 4. The germline V gene encodes CDR1 MNHEY and CDR2 SVGAGI. The TCR comes from a human patient who received an intestinal transplant, so some T cells may come from the graft donor. This chain links TRBV6-5 with TRBJ2-5; 10 bases map to TRBD1. Sequenced here: ileum tissue, sampled roughly 18 and 21 days after intestinal transplantation. CDR3 sequence (DNA): TGTGCCAGCAGTCCGACAGGGGGCAGAGAGACCCAGTACTTC. It translates to CASSPTGGRETQYF.